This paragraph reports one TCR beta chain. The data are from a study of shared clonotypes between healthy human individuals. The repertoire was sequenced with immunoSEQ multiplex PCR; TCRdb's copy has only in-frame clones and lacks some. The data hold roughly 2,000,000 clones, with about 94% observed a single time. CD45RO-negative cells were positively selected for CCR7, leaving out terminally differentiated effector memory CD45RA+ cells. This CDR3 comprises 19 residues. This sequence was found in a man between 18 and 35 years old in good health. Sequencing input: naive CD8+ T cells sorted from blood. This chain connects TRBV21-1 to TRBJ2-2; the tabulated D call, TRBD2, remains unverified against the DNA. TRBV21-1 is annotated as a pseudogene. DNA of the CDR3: TGTGCCAGCAGCAAAACCCTGACTAGCGGGGGGACGAACACCGGGGAGCTGTTTTTT. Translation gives CASSKTLTSGGTNTGELFF.